This T cell receptor beta chain originates from a study of blood T cells in healthy people across ages. In its sample, this clonotype was seen a few times. A second PCR of about 6 to 11 cycles used a sample-barcoded 5' primer and a J-beta primer mix. TCRdb analysed the 5' RACE reads with MiXCR anew, one entry per CDR3 protein. The sample has about 1.8 million distinct CDR3 sequences; 49% are singletons. The CDR3 has 13 residues. Trimming left V 2 bases short and J 5 bases short, with 9 bases between. Germline CDR1 reads SNHLY; CDR2 reads FYNNEI. The chain has TRBV2 and TRBJ2-5, with unresolved D. Sequenced material: blood. The origin of this receptor is a woman aged 40 to 49 in good health. The CDR3 DNA reads TGTGCCAGCAGTGAACCGACCGGGGAGACCCAGTACTTC. Its protein product is CASSEPTGETQYF. The variable domain in full, completed from reference TRBV2 and TRBJ2-5, reads EPEVTQTPSHQVTQMGQEVILRCVPISNHLYFYWYRQILGQKVEFLVSFYNNEISEKSEIFDDQFSVERPDGSNFTLKIRSTKLEDSAMYFCASSEPTGETQYFGPGTRLLVL.